This is a list of T cell receptor beta chains from one sample in a study of identical twins. TCRdb re-called the 5' RACE reads with MiXCR, one entry per CDR3 protein. The repertoire consists of 1.5 million to 2 million distinct CDR3 sequences, with about 32% occurring once and the leading ten covering 0.25% to 0.3%. Sequenced input: cord blood. The receptors come from a newborn girl in good health. CDR3s include the opening cysteine and the closing phenylalanine or tryptophan. Size tells how often a clone was seen (once, few, many) or the class of an expanded clone, and some rows leave it out.

many	TRBV27	TRBJ2-3	CASTMVLGTDTQYF
-	TRBV7-9	TRBJ1-1	CASSSTTGLGNTEAFF
few	TRBV4-1	TRBJ2-7	CASSQDWRQSYEQYF
once	TRBV28	-	CASSLSGANPYEQYF
-	TRBV11-2	TRBJ1-1	CASSSDRKTEAFF
-	TRBV7-2	-	CASSLGSPPSGSRETQYF
-	TRBV11-2	TRBJ1-6	CASWNSPLHF
-	TRBV5-1	-	CASSLAQRSNRETQYF
-	TRBV28	TRBJ1-5	CASSFLKDLAYQPQHF
-	TRBV10-3	TRBJ1-2	CAISAGGDRGGYGYTF
-	TRBV27	TRBJ1-1	CASSLWATLNTEAFF
-	TRBV20-1	TRBJ2-7	CSASVDRFYEQYF
-	TRBV9	TRBJ1-2	CASSGTRGEGYGYTF
few	TRBV5-1	TRBJ2-7	CASSLGLDSVSYEQYF
-	TRBV6-2/TRBV6-3	TRBJ1-5	CASSYSTLFNQPQHF
-	TRBV10-3	TRBJ2-4	CAISETRVAKNIQYF
-	TRBV6-6	TRBJ2-1	CASSYRGRNVYYNEQFF
-	TRBV25-1	TRBJ1-2	CASSELMRQGEGEVDGYTF
-	TRBV5-1	TRBJ2-6	CASSAQAGANVLTF
few	TRBV6-5	TRBJ2-3	CASSWTESSTDTQYF
few	TRBV20-1	TRBJ2-3	CSAILPVLARPTDTQYF
-	TRBV27	TRBJ1-1	CAREVGGANTEAFF
-	TRBV3-1	TRBJ1-6	CASSQVGGLSPLHF
few	TRBV20-1	TRBJ2-1	CSARDTGGRNYNEQFF
-	TRBV28	TRBJ2-1	CASSLLGGRPAVNNEQFF
few	TRBV20-1	TRBJ2-3	CSASERKSTDTQYF
-	TRBV20-1	TRBJ2-4	CSARDFHRGILAKNIQYF
few	TRBV10-3	-	CAISEPDRGRYEQYF
few	TRBV18	TRBJ2-5	CASSLGHGETQYF
-	TRBV4-2	-	CASSQGGLYYNEQYF
-	TRBV27	TRBJ1-2	CASSPLDRGYYGYTF
few	TRBV20-1	-	CSARVPSGASGTQYF
few	TRBV20-1	TRBJ1-1	CSATDRGGAFF
-	TRBV4-2	TRBJ2-4	CASSQGLGGRGNIQYF
-	TRBV12-3/TRBV12-4	TRBJ2-2	CASSSKDRIVTGELFF
-	TRBV20-1	TRBJ2-1	CGARWGTIRYEQFF
few	TRBV5-1	TRBJ2-3	CASSQPDRGEDTQYF
few	TRBV20-1	TRBJ2-7	CSARAFRDSDYEQYF
-	TRBV2	TRBJ2-3	CASKLAGVSTDTQYF
-	TRBV6-6	TRBJ1-2	CASSSTANCGYTF
-	TRBV20-1	TRBJ2-1	CSARDLLAGGPGGEQLF
-	TRBV2	TRBJ2-1	CASLRGNSYNEQFF
-	TRBV4-1	TRBJ2-1	CASSQAGLVYNEQFF
-	TRBV12-3/TRBV12-4	TRBJ2-3	CASSFISGEADMQYF
-	TRBV5-1	TRBJ1-4	CASSWGEGNEKLFF
-	TRBV2	TRBJ1-4	CASSEGTKEKLFF
few	TRBV12-3/TRBV12-4	TRBJ1-2	CASSLALGGRGGYTF
few	TRBV20-1	TRBJ2-1	CSARSPWTSGGLTYEQFF
-	TRBV7-9	TRBJ1-1	CASSLVPKNTEAFF
-	TRBV5-4	TRBJ2-7	CASSLTRGREQYF
few	TRBV20-1	TRBJ2-7	CSARDLHGTGRSYEQYF
few	TRBV4-1	TRBJ1-6	CASSQPGRSPLHF
few	TRBV7-2	TRBJ2-7	CASSLADSPYEQYF
-	TRBV7-9	TRBJ2-3	CASSRFEVSQDTQYF